One sample yielded the 18 T cell receptor beta chains listed below, sequenced in a study of cytomegalovirus exposure and HLA in healthy donors. Primers for the PCR totalled 60 Vbeta and 13 Jbeta. This table comes from immunoSEQ multiplex PCR, and its TCRdb copy is limited to in-frame clones, with some not included. The repertoire holds about 140,000 clones, over 65% seen once, with about 1.7% in the top ten. Sequenced: PBMCs. The receptors derive from a female donor in good health and CMV-seropositive.

The V call is TRBV5-6, the J call TRBJ2-7, with unresolved D. V dropped 2 bases and J dropped 2 bases, with 8 bases sitting between them. Germline values: CDR1 SGHDT, CDR2 YYEEEE. The CDR3 extends over 13 amino acids. The CDR3 sequence is CASSFGRTYEQYF. The CDR3 DNA follows: TGTGCCAGCAGCTTTGGCAGAACCTACGAGCAGTACTTC.

This sequence joins TRBV6-1 and TRBJ2-6; 8 bases are shared with TRBD2. The CDR3 totals 16 residues. The germline V gene has CDR1 MNHNS and CDR2 SASEGT. Germline trimming cut 4 bases from V and 3 bases from J; bases unmatched to any gene: 5. The CDR3 loop is CASSGSGGRGANVLTF. CDR3 nucleotide sequence: TGTGCCAGCAGTGGGTCGGGGGGGCGTGGGGCCAACGTCCTGACTTTC.

The CDR3 nucleotides are TGCGCCAGCAGCTCCGGACAGGGGGGCCCGCAAGAGACCCAGTACTTC. It encodes CASSSGQGGPQETQYF. The chain combines TRBV5-1 with TRBJ2-5; 10 positions agree with TRBD1. From germline, CDR1 is SGHRS and CDR2 YFSETQ. The CDR3 has 16 amino acids. J gave up 2 bases and V 3 bases, and 7 bases lay outside the gene matches. The variable domain in full, completed from reference TRBV5-1 and TRBJ2-5, reads KAGVTQTPRYLIKTRGQQVTLSCSPISGHRSVSWYQQTPGQGLQFLFEYFSETQRNKGNFPGRFSGRQFSNSRSEMNVSTLELGDSALYLCASSSGQGGPQETQYFGPGTRLLVL.

J is TRBJ2-4 and V is TRBV6-1; TRBD2 might be the D (6 bases). The CDR3 extends over 14 amino acids. Trimming removed 7 bases at V and 0 bases at J, with 10 bases between. Germline loops: CDR1 MNHNS, CDR2 SASEGT. The CDR3 here is CASMREVAKNIQYF. CDR3 nucleotide sequence: TGTGCCAGCATGAGGGAGGTAGCCAAAAACATTCAGTACTTC.

The chain recombines TRBV6-5 with TRBJ2-1, with a possible D match to TRBD2 (6 bases). The CDR3 has 15 amino acids. Germline V lookup: CDR1 MNHEY, CDR2 SVGAGI. The V end lost 6 bases, the J end lost 3 bases, and 15 bases lay between the germline ends. This CDR3 is CASSPMRGFYNEQFF. The DNA of the CDR3 is TGTGCCAGCAGCCCTATGCGGGGATTCTACAATGAGCAGTTCTTC.

CDR3 sequence reads: CASSVGDRGNYGYTF. The CDR3 nucleotides read TGTGCCAGCAGCGTAGGTGACAGGGGCAACTATGGCTACACCTTC. The chain joins TRBV9 to TRBJ1-2, with 8 nucleotides matching TRBD1. The germline gives CDR1 SGDLS, CDR2 YYNGEE. V dropped 0 bases and J dropped 2; count of bases not matched to a gene: 3. The CDR3 runs to 15 residues.

The gene calls are TRBV5-1 and TRBJ2-3; 10 nucleotides line up with TRBD2. The CDR3 contains 16 residues. V shed 2 bases and J 1 base; nucleotides not matched to a gene: 4. CDR1 is SGHRS and CDR2 is YFSETQ in the germline V gene. The CDR3 is CASSFLAGARTDTQYF. Written as DNA, the CDR3 is TGCGCCAGCAGCTTTCTAGCGGGGGCCCGCACAGATACGCAGTATTTT.

The J gene is TRBJ1-6, the V gene TRBV4-1; D remains ambiguous. Trimming shortened V by 1 base and J by 7 bases, and 8 bases separated the two germline ends. Germline loops: CDR1 MGHRA, CDR2 YSYEKL. CDR3 length: 14 residues. The CDR3 DNA follows: TGCGCCAGCAGCCAAGGAGCCACGAATTCACCCCTCCACTTT. As protein: CASSQGATNSPLHF.

The chain couples TRBV6-5 to TRBJ2-5; D gene uncertain. TRBJ2-7 matches the DNA end more closely, so the J call is doubtful. Germline CDR1 and CDR2: MNHEY and SVGAGI. The CDR3 is made up of 14 amino acids. CDR3 loop: CASSYSPADYEQYF. CDR3 sequence (DNA): TGTGCCAGCAGTTACTCGCCAGCAGACTACGAGCAGTACTTC.

The chain couples TRBV6-5 to TRBJ1-1; D unresolved. Trimming left V 0 bases short and J 4 bases short, with 9 bases between. Germline CDR1 and CDR2: MNHEY and SVGAGI. This CDR3 is 14 amino acids long. CDR3 bases: TGTGCCAGCAGTTACTCGAGTGCCGTCACTGAAGCTTTCTTT. Translated: CASSYSSAVTEAFF.

The chain couples TRBV4-2 to TRBJ2-1; 12 nucleotides line up with TRBD2. This CDR3 spans 16 amino acids. V gave up 4 bases and J gave up 8 bases; unmatched junction bases: 9. Germline V gene data show CDR1 as LGHNA and CDR2 as YNFKEQ. The CDR3 protein is CASSLTTSGGGDEQFF. In nucleotides, the CDR3 is TGTGCCAGCAGCCTAACGACTAGCGGGGGCGGGGATGAGCAGTTCTTC.

The chain employs TRBV28 and TRBJ1-5; D is uncertain. V lost 7 bases and J 8 bases, leaving 9 bases between the germline ends. This CDR3 has 11 residues. Germline V gene data show CDR1 as MDHEN and CDR2 as SYDVKM. The CDR3 DNA reads TGTGCCAGCAACTCTCGCGAGCCCCAGCATTTT. It translates to CASNSREPQHF.

The V gene is TRBV7-9, the J gene TRBJ2-5; 7 positions match TRBD1. The length of the CDR3 is 14 residues. Germline lookup yields CDR1 SEHNR and CDR2 FQNEAQ (reference sequence). The V and J ends lost 5 bases and 4 bases, in that order; junction bases with no gene match: 7. CDR3 in amino acids: CASSARDSLETQYF. For the CDR3, the DNA is TGTGCCAGCAGCGCCCGGGACAGCTTAGAGACCCAGTACTTC.

This clone was observed a few times. The chain carries TRBV18 and TRBJ2-3; D might be TRBD2 (6 bases). The CDR3 has 15 amino acids. Trimming took off 3 bases at V and 8 bases at J, with 18 bases between the two ends. Per germline, CDR1 KGHSH and CDR2 LQKENI. DNA for the CDR3: TGTGCCAGCTCACCGCAATCGGGGACTGAGGGTACGCAGTATTTT. It codes for CASSPQSGTEGTQYF. Combining the CDR3 with reference TRBV18 and TRBJ2-3 gives the whole variable domain NAGVMQNPRHLVRRRGQEARLRCSPMKGHSHVYWYRQLPEEGLKFMVYLQKENIIDESGMPKERFSAEFPKEGPSILRIQQVVRGDSAAYFCASSPQSGTEGTQYFGPGTRLTVL.

This sequence joins TRBV7-2 and TRBJ1-2; D is undetermined. From germline, CDR1 is SGHTA and CDR2 FQGNSA. Trimming shortened V by 2 bases and J by 7 bases, and 23 bases separated the two germline ends. CDR3 length: 17 amino acids. The CDR3 spells CASSLTKNIWAAIGYTF. In nucleotides, the CDR3 is TGTGCCAGCAGCTTAACCAAGAATATTTGGGCCGCTATTGGCTACACCTTC.

The V call is TRBV7-3, the J call TRBJ2-7; tentatively, D is TRBD1 (5 bases). The CDR3 spans 13 residues. Trimming shortened V by 2 bases and J by 6 bases, and 11 bases separated the two germline ends. Germline V gene sequence: CDR1 SGHTA, CDR2 FQGTGA. The CDR3 DNA follows: TGTGCCAGCAGCTTAGGTACAGGACGCGAGCAGTACTTC. Its protein product is CASSLGTGREQYF.

V and J are TRBV6-6 and TRBJ2-5; D is unresolved. The CDR3 contains 13 residues. Germline V CDR1 and CDR2: MNHNY, SVGAGI (reference sequence). Trimming took off 4 bases at V and 5 bases at J, with 11 bases between the two ends. This chain's CDR3 is CASSSRAWETQYF. The CDR3 DNA sequence: TGTGCCAGCAGTTCTCGCGCGTGGGAGACCCAGTACTTC.

The chain combines TRBV30 with TRBJ1-5; the D is unclear. V lost 5 bases and J lost 3, with 14 bases in between. Germline values: CDR1 GTSNPN, CDR2 SVGIG (reference sequence). CDR3 length: 14 residues. The CDR3 coding sequence is TGTGCCTGGGGCTTAGGAGGGCCCAATCAGCCCCAGCATTTT. Its protein is CAWGLGGPNQPQHF.